This TCR beta chain was recovered during a study of T-cell reconstitution after alpha-beta-depleted transplantation in children. Researchers prepared the TCRbeta library using unique molecular identifiers, the study reports. Via MiXCR, TCRdb re-called the PCR reads, giving one row per CDR3 protein. The sample has 200,000 to 250,000 distinct CDR3 sequences, approximately 9.5% seen once. The CDR3 sequence is 13 residues long. Per germline, CDR1 SQVTM and CDR2 ANQGSEA. Trimming shortened V by 3 bases and J by 6 bases, and 14 bases separated the two germline ends. This clonotype has ten or more counts. This chain joins TRBV29-1 and TRBJ1-1, with a possible D match to TRBD1 (5 bases). The sample was PBMCs from the stem cell graft donor, taken from the stem cell graft. The receptor was derived from a human donor who donated a stem cell graft to a child with acute lymphoblastic leukemia. The CDR3 spells CSVDPGLGAEAFF. The CDR3 coding sequence is TGCAGCGTTGATCCGGGGCTCGGGGCTGAAGCTTTCTTT.